This T cell receptor beta chain was obtained from a study of cytotoxic CD8 clonotypes in ibrutinib-treated CLL. The overall study: The taking of response samples occurred after a median roughly 12 months of treatment, with a range of 6 to 36.

The CDR3 runs 12 residues. V lost 7 bases and J lost 3; bases outside the gene matches: 3. CDR1 and CDR2 (germline): SQVTM, ANQGSEA. General study findings and limits: On treatment, the uncommon public clonotypes contracted or remained stable. The study found clonality rose at ibrutinib response, then fell toward baseline at progression.

Assay: immunoSEQ multiplex PCR; the TCRdb copy retains only in-frame clones and omits some. The sample yields around 310,000 clones, more than 65% seen once. With respect to this clone: Its target is not known.

The gene calls are TRBV29-1 and TRBJ2-7; TRBD2 matches at 10 bases. The clonotype was recovered from a human donor with chronic lymphocytic leukemia. The sequencing here drew on PBMCs, taken before ibrutinib treatment. The CDR3 DNA sequence: TGCAGCGCAGGACTAGCGGTCTACGAGCAGTACTTC. It codes for CSAGLAVYEQYF.